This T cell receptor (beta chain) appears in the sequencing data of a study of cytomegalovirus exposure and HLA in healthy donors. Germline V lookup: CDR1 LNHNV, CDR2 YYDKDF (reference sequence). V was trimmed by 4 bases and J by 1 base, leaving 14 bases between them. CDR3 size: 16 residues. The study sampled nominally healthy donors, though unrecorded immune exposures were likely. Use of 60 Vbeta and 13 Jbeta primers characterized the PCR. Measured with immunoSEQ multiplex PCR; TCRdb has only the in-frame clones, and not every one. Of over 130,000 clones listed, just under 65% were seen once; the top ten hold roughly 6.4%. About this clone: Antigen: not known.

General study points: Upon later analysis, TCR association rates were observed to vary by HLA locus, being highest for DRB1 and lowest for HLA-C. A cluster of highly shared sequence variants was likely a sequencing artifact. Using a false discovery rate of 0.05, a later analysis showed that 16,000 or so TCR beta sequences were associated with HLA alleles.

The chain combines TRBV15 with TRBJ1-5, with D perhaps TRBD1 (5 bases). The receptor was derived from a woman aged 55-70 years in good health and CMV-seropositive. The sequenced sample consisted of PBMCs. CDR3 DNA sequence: TGTGCCACCAGCATAAATGGGGCATTAAGCAATCAGCCCCAGCATTTT. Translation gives CATSINGALSNQPQHF.